This T cell receptor beta chain stems from a study of shared clonotypes between healthy human individuals (dated by TCRdb to 2018 to 2021). The study in broad terms: The cohort comprised a couple of women and a few men aged 18 to 49 years. Blood TCR repertoires of roughly five healthy adults were deeply sequenced to estimate repertoire size and the extent of clonotype sharing between individuals. For each donor, three plates each were used for CD4 naive and CD4 memory, two plates were used for CD8 naive, and one plate was used for CD8 memory. To increase sequencing depth and limit assay-specific biases, different laboratories used diverse techniques to prepare libraries and sequence TCR repertoires. Per donor, leukapheresis produced somewhere between about 0.8 and 9 billion PBMCs. What the study reported, not specific to this receptor: Across a few donors, around 5% of naive CD4, over 3% of naive CD8, 2.3% of memory CD4, and under 0.45% of memory CD8 clonotypes were shared. Clonotypes shared by all four sorted-subset donors showed higher generation probabilities than non-shared clonotypes. The small number of donors limited the genetic and exposure-history diversity represented. Sampling was restricted to blood, and TCR repertoires in tissues likely differ from the TCR repertoires found in blood. Pairwise subsampling indicated that sequencing depth was expected to affect the degree of clonotype sharing among donors. Rarefaction of sorted-subset datasets indicated incomplete sequencing despite the large sequencing depth. Naive subsets generally had larger estimated clonotype richness than memory subsets did.

CD8 naive samples were CD45RO-negative cells positively selected for CCR7, giving a CD45RA+CCR7+ population that excluded TemRA cells. The donors were healthy, HIV-negative adults who had no recently reported acute infections or vaccinations. Only Caucasian adults living in Nashville, Tennessee, USA were represented among the donors. Blood was collected by leukapheresis, and PBMCs were isolated by Ficoll-Histopaque density gradient centrifugation and then cryopreserved in liquid nitrogen vapor phase. Analytical flow cytometry was used to check the purity and quantity of each magnetically sorted T cell population. From each sorted fraction, genomic DNA was isolated and quantified by UV absorbance on a Nanodrop 2000c. Points on this clone: Its specific antigen is unknown. Base qualities are not at hand, and no much larger clone is one base apart.

Using the deep immunoSEQ assay, multiplex PCR amplified TCR CDR3 regions from genomic DNA. Extracted genomic DNA from each cell subset was distributed evenly across all wells of several immunoSEQ 96-well plates, and each plate was treated as a replicate. For sorted subsets, roughly 0.2 ug genomic DNA, equal to 30,000 to 35,000 T cell genomes, was loaded into each replicate PCR. The purified libraries were quantified using a Qubit 3.0 fluorometer, sized with a Bioanalyzer 2100, and then quantified again using the KAPA Library Quantification kit. A separate single-read 150-cycle Illumina NextSeq 550 flow cell was used to sequence each immunoSEQ 96-well plate. In the authors' own workflow: Because only junctional sequences without quality scores were contained in the immunoSEQ output, filtering matching that applied to full-length reads could not be performed. Sequences were annotated with PyIR, a Python wrapper for IgBLAST v1.9, using IMGT germline references to assign V/J genes and CDR3. Reads were filtered out if the reads had weak V/J assignments (E-value above 1e-6), no CDR3, stop codons, out-of-frame junctions, or ambiguous translated residues. V3J clonotypes were defined by identical inferred V gene, J gene, and CDR3 amino acid sequence. Percentage overlap between repertoires was calculated by dividing the number of shared unique clonotypes by the size of the smaller repertoire. Repertoire richness was assessed with RTK rarefaction, the Chao1 estimator, and Recon v2.1 estimates of unobserved clonotypes. Generation probabilities for all TCRbeta clonotypes obtained by the gDNA method from several donors were computed using OLGA. TCRdb took over this immuneACCESS table, retaining in-frame rearrangements with V and J assigned. Such tables are incomplete; in checked studies, under half of the missing clones stem from an unresolved V gene, and the remainder is unexplained. Clone size and the V and J calls come from that table; the DNA yielded D and trimming. This sample lists roughly 2 million clones; over 85% were detected once. Together, the top ten hold 0.9% to 1.3% of the sample.

V is pruned by 7 bases and J by 2 bases, leaving 16 bases of the junction without a gene match. The CDR3 runs 19 residues from the cysteine to the phenylalanine. The DNA shown is the 57-base CDR3, in frame from base 1. From a lookup of the germline V gene, CDR1 and CDR2 are SGHNT and YENEEA. This clonotype was obtained from a man between 18 and 29 years old in good health. Sequencing was done on a sample of naive CD8+ T cells sorted from blood. The label giving this sample's cell subset or site can be read as: CD45RA+CCR7+. Recombination joined TRBV11-3 with TRBJ2-1; 11 bases in the junction line up with TRBD2. The nucleotide sequence is given as TGTGCCAGCACCCCAGGGGAACTAGCGGGAGACGGCACCTACAATGAGCAGTTCTTC. Its translation is CASTPGELAGDGTYNEQFF.